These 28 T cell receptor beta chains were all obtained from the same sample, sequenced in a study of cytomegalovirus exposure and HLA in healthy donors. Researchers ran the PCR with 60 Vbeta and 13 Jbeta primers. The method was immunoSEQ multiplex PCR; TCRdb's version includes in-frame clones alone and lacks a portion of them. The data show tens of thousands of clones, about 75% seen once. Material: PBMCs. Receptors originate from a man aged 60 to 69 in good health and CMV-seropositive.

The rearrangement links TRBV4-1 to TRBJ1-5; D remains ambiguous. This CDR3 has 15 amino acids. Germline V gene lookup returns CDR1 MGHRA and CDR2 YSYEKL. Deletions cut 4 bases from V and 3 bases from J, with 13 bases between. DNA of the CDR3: TGCGCCAGCAGCCTGACAAGGCCTACCAATCAGCCCCAGCATTTT. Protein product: CASSLTRPTNQPQHF.

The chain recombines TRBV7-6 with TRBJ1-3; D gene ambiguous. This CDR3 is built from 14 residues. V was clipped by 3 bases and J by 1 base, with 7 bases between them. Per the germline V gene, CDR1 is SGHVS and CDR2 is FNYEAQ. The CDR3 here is CASSFTESGNTIYF. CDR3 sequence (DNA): TGTGCCAGCAGCTTCACAGAGTCTGGAAACACCATATATTTT.

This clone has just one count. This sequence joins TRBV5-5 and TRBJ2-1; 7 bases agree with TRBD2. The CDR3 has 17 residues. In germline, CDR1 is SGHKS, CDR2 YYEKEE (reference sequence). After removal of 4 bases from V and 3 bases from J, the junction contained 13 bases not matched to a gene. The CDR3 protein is CASSGFTSDGNYNEQFF. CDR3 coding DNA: TGTGCCAGCAGCGGGTTTACTAGCGACGGGAACTACAATGAGCAGTTCTTC. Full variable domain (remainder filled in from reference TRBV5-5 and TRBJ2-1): DAGVTQSPTHLIKTRGQQVTLRCSPISGHKSVSWYQQVLGQGPQFIFQYYEKEERGRGNFPDRFSARQFPNYSSELNVNALLLGDSALYLCASSGFTSDGNYNEQFFGPGTRLTVL.

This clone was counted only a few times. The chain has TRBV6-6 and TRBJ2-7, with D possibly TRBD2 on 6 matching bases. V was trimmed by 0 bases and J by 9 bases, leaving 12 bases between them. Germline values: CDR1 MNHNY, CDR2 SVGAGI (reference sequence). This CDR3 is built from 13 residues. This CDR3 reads CASSYSPGVGQYF. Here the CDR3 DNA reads TGTGCCAGCAGTTACTCGCCGGGGGTAGGGCAGTACTTC.

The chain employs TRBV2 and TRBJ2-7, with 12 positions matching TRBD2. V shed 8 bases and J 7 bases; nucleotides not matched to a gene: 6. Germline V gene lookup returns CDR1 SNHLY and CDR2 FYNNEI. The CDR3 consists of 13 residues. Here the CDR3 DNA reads TGTGCCAGCGCTAGCGGGAGGGGCTGGGAGCAGTACTTC. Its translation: CASASGRGWEQYF.

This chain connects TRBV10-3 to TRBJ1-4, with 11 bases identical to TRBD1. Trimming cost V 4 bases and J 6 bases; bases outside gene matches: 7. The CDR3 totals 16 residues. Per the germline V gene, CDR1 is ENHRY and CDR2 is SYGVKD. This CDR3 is CAISAHPGQGDEKLFF. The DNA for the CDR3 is TGTGCCATCAGTGCCCACCCGGGACAGGGGGATGAAAAACTGTTTTTT.

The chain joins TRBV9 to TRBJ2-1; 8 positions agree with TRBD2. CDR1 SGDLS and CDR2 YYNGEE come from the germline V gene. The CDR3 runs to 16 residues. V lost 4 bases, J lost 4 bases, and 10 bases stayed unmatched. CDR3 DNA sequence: TGTGCCAGCAGCCCCGGCGTCGGCGGGGGGTACAATGAGCAGTTCTTC. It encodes CASSPGVGGGYNEQFF.

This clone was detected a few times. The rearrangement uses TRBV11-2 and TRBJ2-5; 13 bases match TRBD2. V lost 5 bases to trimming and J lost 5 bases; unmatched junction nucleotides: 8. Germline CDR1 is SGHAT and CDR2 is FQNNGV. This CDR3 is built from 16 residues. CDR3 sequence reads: CASSVTSGGAVETQYF. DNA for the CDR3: TGTGCCAGCAGCGTAACTAGCGGGGGGGCTGTTGAGACCCAGTACTTC.

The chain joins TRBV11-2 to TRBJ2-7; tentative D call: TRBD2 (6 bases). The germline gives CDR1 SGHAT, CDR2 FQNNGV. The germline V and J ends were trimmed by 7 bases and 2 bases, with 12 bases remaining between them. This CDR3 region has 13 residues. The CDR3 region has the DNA TGTGCCAGCAAACACGGGAGTGCCTACGAGCAGTACTTC. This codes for CASKHGSAYEQYF.

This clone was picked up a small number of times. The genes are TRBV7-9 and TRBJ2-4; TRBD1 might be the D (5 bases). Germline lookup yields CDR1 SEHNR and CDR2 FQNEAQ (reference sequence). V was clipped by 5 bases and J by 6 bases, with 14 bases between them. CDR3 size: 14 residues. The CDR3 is CASSPTTEVNIQYF. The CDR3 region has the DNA TGTGCCAGCAGCCCAACGACAGAAGTAAACATTCAGTACTTC.

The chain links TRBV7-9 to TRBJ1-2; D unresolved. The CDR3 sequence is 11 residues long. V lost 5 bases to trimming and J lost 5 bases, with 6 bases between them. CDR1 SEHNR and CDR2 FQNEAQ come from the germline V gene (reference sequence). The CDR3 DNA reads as TGTGCCAGCAGCCCGAGTTATGGCTACACCTTC. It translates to CASSPSYGYTF.

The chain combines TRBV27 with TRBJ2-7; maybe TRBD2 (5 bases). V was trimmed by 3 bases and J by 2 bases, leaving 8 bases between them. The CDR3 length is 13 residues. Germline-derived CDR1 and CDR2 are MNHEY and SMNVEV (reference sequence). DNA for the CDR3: TGTGCCAGCAGTTTTGAGGGTGCCTACGAGCAGTACTTC. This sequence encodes CASSFEGAYEQYF.

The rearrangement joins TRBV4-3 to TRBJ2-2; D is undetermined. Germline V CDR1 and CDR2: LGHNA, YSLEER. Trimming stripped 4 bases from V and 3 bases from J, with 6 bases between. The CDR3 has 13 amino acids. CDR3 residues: CASSPVYTGELFF. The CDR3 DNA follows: TGCGCCAGCAGCCCCGTATACACCGGGGAGCTGTTTTTT.

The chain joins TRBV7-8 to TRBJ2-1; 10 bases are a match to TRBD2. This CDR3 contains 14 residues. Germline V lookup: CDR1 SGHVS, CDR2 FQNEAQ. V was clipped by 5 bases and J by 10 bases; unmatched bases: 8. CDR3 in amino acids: CASSLGTSAKEQFF. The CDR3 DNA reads TGTGCCAGCAGCCTCGGGACTAGCGCAAAGGAGCAGTTCTTC.

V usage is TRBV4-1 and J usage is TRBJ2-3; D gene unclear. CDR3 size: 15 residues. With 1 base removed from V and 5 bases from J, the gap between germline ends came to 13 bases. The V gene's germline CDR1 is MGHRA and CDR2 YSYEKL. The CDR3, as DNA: TGCGCCAGCAGCCAAGGCGAGTTAGACTTAGATACGCAGTATTTT. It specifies CASSQGELDLDTQYF.

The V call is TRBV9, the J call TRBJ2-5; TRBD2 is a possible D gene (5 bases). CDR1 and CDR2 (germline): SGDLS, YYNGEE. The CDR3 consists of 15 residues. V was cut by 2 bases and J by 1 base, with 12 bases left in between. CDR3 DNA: TGTGCCAGCAGCGTCTTAGGTGGGAGCCAAGAGACCCAGTACTTC. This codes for CASSVLGGSQETQYF.

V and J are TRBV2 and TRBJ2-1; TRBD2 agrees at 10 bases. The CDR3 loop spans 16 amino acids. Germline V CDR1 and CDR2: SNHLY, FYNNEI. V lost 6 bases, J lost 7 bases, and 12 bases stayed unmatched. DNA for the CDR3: TGTGCCAGCAGCGCTAGGACTAGCGGAGAATTTAATGAGCAGTTCTTC. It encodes CASSARTSGEFNEQFF.

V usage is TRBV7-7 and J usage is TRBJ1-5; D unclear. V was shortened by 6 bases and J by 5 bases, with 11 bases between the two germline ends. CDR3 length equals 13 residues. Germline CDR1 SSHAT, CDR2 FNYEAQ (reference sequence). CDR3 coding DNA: TGTGCCAGCAGTTACGACATTTATCAGCCCCAGCATTTT. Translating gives CASSYDIYQPQHF.

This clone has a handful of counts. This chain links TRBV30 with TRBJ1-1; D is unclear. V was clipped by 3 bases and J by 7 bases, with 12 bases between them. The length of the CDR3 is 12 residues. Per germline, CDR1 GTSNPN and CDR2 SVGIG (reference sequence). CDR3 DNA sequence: TGTGCCTGGAGCCCCGGGGTGGTTGAAGCTTTCTTT. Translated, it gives CAWSPGVVEAFF.

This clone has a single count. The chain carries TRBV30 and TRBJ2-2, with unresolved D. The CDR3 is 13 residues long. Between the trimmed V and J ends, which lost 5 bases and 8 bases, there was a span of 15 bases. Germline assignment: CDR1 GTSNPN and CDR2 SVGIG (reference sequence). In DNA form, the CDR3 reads TGTGCCTGGGAGTCGGCAGGTGGGGGGGAGCTGTTTTTT. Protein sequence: CAWESAGGGELFF.

The CDR3 region is CASSLTSGSRNEQFF. Here the CDR3 DNA reads TGTGCCAGCAGTTTAACTAGCGGGAGTAGGAATGAGCAGTTCTTC. This chain links TRBV28 with TRBJ2-1; TRBD2 agrees at 11 bases. The CDR3 sequence is 15 residues long. CDR1 MDHEN and CDR2 SYDVKM come from the germline V gene. V lost 2 bases and J lost 7; bases outside the gene matches: 4.

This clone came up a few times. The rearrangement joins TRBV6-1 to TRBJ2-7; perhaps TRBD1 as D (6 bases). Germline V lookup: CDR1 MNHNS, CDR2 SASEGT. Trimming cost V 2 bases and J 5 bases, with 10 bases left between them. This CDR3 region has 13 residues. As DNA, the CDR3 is TGTGCCAGCAGTGAACCAGGGGAGAACGAGCAGTACTTC. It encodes CASSEPGENEQYF.

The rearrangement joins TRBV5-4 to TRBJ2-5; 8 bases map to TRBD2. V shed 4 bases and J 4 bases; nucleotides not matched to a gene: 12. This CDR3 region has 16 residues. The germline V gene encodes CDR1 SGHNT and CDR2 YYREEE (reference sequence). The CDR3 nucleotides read TGTGCCAGCAGCCACACGGGACTAGGGAACAGAGAGACCCAGTACTTC. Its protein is CASSHTGLGNRETQYF.

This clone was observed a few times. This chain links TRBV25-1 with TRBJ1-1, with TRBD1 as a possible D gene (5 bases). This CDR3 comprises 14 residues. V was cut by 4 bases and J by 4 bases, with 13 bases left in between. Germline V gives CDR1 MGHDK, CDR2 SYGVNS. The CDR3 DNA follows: TGTGCCAGCAGTGCGGTATGGGGGGTCACTGAAGCTTTCTTT. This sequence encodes CASSAVWGVTEAFF.

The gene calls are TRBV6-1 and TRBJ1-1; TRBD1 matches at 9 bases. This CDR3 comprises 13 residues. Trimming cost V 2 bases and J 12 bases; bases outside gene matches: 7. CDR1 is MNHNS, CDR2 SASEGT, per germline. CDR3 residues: CASSELGTGITFF. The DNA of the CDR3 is TGTGCCAGCAGTGAATTGGGGACAGGGATAACTTTCTTT.

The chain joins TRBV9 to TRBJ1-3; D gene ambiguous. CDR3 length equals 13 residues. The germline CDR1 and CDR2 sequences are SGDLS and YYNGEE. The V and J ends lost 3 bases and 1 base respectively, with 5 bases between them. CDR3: CASSAQSGNTIYF. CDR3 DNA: TGTGCCAGCAGCGCCCAATCTGGAAACACCATATATTTT. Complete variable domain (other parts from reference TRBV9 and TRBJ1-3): DSGVTQTPKHLITATGQRVTLRCSPRSGDLSVYWYQQSLDQGLQFLIQYYNGEERAKGNILERFSAQQFPDLHSELNLSSLELGDSALYFCASSAQSGNTIYFGEGSWLTVV.

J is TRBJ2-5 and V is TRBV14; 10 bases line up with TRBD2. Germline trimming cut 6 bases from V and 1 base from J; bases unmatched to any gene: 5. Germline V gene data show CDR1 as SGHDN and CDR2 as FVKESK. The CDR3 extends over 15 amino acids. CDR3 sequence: CASSPGLATQETQYF. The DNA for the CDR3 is TGTGCCAGCAGTCCGGGACTAGCGACCCAAGAGACCCAGTACTTC. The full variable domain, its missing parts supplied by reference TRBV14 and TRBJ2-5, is EAGVTQFPSHSVIEKGQTVTLRCDPISGHDNLYWYRRVMGKEIKFLLHFVKESKQDESGMPNNRFLAERTGGTYSTLKVQPAELEDSGVYFCASSPGLATQETQYFGPGTRLLVL.

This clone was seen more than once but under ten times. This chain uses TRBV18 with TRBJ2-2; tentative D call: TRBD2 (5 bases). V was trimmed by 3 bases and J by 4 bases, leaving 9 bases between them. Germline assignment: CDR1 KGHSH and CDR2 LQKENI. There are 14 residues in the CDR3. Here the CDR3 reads CASSPGVGTGELFF. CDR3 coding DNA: TGTGCCAGCTCACCGGGAGTGGGCACCGGGGAGCTGTTTTTT.